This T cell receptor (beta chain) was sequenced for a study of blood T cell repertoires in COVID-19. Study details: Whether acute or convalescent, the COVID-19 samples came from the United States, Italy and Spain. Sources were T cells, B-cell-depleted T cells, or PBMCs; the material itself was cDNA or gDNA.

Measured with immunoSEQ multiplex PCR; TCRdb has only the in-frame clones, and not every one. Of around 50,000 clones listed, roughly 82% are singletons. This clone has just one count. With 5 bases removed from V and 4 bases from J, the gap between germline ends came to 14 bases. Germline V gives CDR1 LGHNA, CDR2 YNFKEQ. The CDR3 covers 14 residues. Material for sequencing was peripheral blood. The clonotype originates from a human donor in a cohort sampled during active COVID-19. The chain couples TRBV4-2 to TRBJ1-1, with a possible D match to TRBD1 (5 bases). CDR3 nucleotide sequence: TGTGCCAGCAGCGCGGGGGAAGACGGCACTGAAGCTTTCTTT. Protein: CASSAGEDGTEAFF.